This T cell receptor beta chain stems from a study of blood T cell repertoires in COVID-19. Study as a whole: Some COVID-19 samples were acute and others convalescent; all came from the United States, Italy and Spain.

The assay was immunoSEQ multiplex PCR, and TCRdb's table has in-frame clones only and misses some. The sample includes approximately 180,000 clones, about 93% of them seen just once. V was shortened by 0 bases and J by 6 bases, with 8 bases between the two germline ends. The CDR3 extends over 13 amino acids. From germline, CDR1 is SGHNT and CDR2 YYREEE (reference sequence). Sequenced input: peripheral blood. This rearrangement joins TRBV5-4 to TRBJ2-3, with no clear D. This TCR was recovered from a man aged 50 to 60 with acute or convalescent COVID-19. The CDR3 loop reads CASSLDSADTQYF. CDR3 coding DNA: TGTGCCAGCAGCTTGGACAGTGCCGATACGCAGTATTTT.